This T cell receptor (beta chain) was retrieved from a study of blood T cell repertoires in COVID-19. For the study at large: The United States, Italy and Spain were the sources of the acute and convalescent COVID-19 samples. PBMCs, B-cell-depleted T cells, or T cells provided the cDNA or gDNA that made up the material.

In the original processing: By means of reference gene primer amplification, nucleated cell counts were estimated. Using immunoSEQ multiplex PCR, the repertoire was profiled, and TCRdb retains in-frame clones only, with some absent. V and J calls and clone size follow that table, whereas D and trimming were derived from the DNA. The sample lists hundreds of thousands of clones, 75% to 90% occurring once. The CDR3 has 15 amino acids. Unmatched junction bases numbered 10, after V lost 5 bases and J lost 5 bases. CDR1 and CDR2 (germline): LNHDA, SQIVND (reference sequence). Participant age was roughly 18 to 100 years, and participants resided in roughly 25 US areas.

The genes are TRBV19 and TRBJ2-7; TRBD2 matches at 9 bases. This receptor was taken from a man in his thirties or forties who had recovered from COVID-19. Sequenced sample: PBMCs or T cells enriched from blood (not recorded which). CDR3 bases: TGTGCCAGTAGTGTTTATAGCGGGAGCGACAACGAGCAGTACTTC. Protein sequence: CASSVYSGSDNEQYF.